The 2 T cell receptor beta chains reported below all come from one sample, sequenced in a study of T cells after yellow fever vaccination. TCRdb ran MiXCR on the 5' RACE reads and lists one entry per CDR3 protein. The table has 500,000 to 650,000 distinct CDR3 sequences, 17% seen once. Material: PBMCs, obtained less than 6 days after the first yellow fever vaccination. Source of these receptors: a man younger than 35 who received the YFV17D yellow fever vaccine.

The J gene is TRBJ2-5, the V gene TRBV2; 8 nucleotides align to TRBD1. Trimming at V came to 5 bases and at J to 4 bases, leaving 9 bases not matched to a gene. This CDR3 region has 15 residues. Germline values: CDR1 SNHLY, CDR2 FYNNEI. CDR3 bases: TGTGCCAGCAGTTTCGACAGGGGATCTGGAGAGACCCAGTACTTC. This codes for CASSFDRGSGETQYF.

The CDR3: CASSLRLYTDTQYF. The CDR3, as DNA: TGTGCCAGCTCCCTTCGGCTTTACACAGATACGCAGTATTTT. The V gene is TRBV6-2 or TRBV6-3, the J gene TRBJ2-3; D call uncertain. Trimming cost V 8 bases and J 2 bases, with 14 bases left between them. CDR3 length: 14 residues. CDR1 and CDR2 from the germline V gene are MNHEY and SVGEGT.